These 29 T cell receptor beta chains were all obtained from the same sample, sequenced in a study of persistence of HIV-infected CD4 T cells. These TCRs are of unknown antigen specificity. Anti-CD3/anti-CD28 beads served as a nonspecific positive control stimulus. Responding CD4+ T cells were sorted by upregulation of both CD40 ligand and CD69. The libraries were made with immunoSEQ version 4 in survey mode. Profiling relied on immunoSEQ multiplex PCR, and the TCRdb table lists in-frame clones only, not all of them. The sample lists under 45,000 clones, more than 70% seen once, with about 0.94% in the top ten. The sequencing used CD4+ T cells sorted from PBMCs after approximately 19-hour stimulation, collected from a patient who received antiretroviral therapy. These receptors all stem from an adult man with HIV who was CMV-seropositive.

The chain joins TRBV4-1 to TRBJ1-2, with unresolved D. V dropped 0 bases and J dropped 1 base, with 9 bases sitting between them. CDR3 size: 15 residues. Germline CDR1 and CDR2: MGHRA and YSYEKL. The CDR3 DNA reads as TGCGCCAGCAGCCAAGAGAGTGCGGTTAACTATGGCTACACCTTC. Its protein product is CASSQESAVNYGYTF.

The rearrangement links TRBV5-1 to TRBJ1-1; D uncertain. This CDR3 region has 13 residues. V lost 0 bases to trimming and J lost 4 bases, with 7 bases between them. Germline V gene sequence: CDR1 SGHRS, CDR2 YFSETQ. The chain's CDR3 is CASSLVAGTEAFF. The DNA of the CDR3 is TGCGCCAGCAGCTTGGTTGCGGGCACTGAAGCTTTCTTT.

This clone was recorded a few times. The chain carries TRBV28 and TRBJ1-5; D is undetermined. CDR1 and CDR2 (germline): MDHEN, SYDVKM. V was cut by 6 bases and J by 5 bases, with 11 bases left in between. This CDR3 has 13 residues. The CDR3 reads CASRKGLHQPQHF. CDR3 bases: TGTGCCAGCAGAAAAGGCCTCCATCAGCCCCAGCATTTT.

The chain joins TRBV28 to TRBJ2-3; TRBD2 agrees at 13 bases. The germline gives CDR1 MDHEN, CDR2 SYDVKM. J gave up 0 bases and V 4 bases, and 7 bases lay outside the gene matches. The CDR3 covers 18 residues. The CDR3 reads CASSSTSGGPYSTDTQYF. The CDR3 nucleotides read TGTGCCAGCAGTTCGACTAGCGGGGGGCCCTATAGCACAGATACGCAGTATTTT. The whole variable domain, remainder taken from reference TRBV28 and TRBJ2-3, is DVKVTQSSRYLVKRTGEKVFLECVQDMDHENMFWYRQDPGLGLRLIYFSYDVKMKEKGDIPEGYSVSREKKERFSLILESASTNQTSMYLCASSSTSGGPYSTDTQYFGPGTRLTVL.

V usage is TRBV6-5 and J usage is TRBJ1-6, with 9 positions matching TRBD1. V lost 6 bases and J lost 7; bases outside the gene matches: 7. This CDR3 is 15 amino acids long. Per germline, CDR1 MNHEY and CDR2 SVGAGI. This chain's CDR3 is CASRPDRGENSPLHF. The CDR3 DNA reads TGTGCCAGCAGGCCCGACAGGGGGGAAAATTCACCCCTCCACTTT.

The CDR3, as DNA: TGTGCCAGTAGTATAGGTGGACAAAGCAATCAGCCCCAGCATTTT. As protein: CASSIGGQSNQPQHF. This sequence joins TRBV19 and TRBJ1-5, with D perhaps TRBD1 (5 bases). This CDR3 comprises 15 residues. Looked up from germline, CDR1 is LNHDA and CDR2 is SQIVND (reference sequence). V lost 1 base and J 1 base, leaving 8 bases between the germline ends.

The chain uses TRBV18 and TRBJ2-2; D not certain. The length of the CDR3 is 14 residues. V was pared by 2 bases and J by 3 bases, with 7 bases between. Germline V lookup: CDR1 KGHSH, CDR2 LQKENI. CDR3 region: CASSPNFYTGELFF. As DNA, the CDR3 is TGTGCCAGCTCACCAAACTTCTACACCGGGGAGCTGTTTTTT.

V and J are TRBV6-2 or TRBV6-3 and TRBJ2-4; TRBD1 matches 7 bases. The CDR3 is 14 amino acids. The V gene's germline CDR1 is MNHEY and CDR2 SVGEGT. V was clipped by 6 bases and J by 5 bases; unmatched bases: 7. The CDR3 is CASSSTGRQNIQYF. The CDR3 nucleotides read TGTGCCAGCAGCTCGACAGGGCGGCAAAACATTCAGTACTTC.

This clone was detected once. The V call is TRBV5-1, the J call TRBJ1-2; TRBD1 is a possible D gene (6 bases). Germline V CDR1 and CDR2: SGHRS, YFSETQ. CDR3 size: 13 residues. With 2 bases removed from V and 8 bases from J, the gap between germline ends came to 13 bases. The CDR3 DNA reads TGCGCCAGCAGCTTAGGACAGATGGGAGGCTACACCTTC. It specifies CASSLGQMGGYTF.

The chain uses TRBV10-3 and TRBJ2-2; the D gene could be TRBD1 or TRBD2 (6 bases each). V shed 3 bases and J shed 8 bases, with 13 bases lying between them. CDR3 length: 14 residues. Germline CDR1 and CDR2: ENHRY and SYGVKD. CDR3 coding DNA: TGTGCCATCAGTGAAAGAGGGGGGCGAGGGGAGCTGTTTTTT. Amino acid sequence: CAISERGGRGELFF.

The CDR3 DNA follows: TGCAGCGTGGGGGACAGGCTGAGCGGCTACACCTTC. As protein: CSVGDRLSGYTF. This chain joins TRBV29-1 and TRBJ1-2; 8 bases map to TRBD1. Germline loops: CDR1 SQVTM, CDR2 ANQGSEA. The CDR3 totals 12 residues. After removal of 6 bases from V and 8 bases from J, the junction contained 8 bases not matched to a gene.

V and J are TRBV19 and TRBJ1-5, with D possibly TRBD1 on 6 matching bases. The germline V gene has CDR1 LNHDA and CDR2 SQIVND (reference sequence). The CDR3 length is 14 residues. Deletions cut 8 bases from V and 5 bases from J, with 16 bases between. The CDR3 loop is CASSDRDTDQPQHF. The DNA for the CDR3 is TGTGCCAGTTCCGACCGGGACACTGATCAGCCCCAGCATTTT.

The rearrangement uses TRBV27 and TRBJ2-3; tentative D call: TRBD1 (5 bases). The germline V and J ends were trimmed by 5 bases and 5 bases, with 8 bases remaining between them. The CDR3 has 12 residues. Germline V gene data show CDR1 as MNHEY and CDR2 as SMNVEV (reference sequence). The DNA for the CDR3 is TGTGCCAGCAGTCTCCAGGGAGATACGCAGTATTTT. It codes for CASSLQGDTQYF.

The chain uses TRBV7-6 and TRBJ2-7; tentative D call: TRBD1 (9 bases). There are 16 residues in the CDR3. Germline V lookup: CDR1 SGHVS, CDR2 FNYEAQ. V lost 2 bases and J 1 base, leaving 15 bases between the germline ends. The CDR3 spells CASSLRGGTGSYEQYF. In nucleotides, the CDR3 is TGTGCCAGCAGCTTACGGGGGGGGACAGGGTCCTACGAGCAGTACTTC.

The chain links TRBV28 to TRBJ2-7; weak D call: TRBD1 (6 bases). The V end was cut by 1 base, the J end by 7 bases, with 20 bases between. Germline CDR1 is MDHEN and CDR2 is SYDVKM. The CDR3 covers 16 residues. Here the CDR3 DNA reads TGTGCCAGCAGTTTATCAAGGCAGGGGCCTTCGCGGGAGCAGTACTTC. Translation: CASSLSRQGPSREQYF.

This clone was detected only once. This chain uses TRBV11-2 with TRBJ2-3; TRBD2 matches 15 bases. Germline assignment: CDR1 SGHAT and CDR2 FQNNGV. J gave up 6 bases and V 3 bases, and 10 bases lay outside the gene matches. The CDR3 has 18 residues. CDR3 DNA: TGTGCCAGCAGCTTCTCCGGGACTAGCGGGGGGCCGAGGGATACGCAGTATTTT. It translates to CASSFSGTSGGPRDTQYF.

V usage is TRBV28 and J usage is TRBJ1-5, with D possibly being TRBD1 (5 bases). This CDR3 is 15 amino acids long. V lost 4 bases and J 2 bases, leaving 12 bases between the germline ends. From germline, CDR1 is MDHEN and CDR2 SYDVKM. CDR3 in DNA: TGTGCCAGCAGTTCTGGACAAGGGGGCAATCAGCCCCAGCATTTT. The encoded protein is CASSSGQGGNQPQHF. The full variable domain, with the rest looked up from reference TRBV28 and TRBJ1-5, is DVKVTQSSRYLVKRTGEKVFLECVQDMDHENMFWYRQDPGLGLRLIYFSYDVKMKEKGDIPEGYSVSREKKERFSLILESASTNQTSMYLCASSSGQGGNQPQHFGDGTRLSIL.

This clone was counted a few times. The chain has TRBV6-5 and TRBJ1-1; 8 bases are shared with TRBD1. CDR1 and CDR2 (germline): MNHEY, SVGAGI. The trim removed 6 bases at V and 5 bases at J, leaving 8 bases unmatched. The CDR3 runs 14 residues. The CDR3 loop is CASRLQGDLTEAFF. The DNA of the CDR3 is TGTGCCAGCAGATTACAGGGGGATCTTACTGAAGCTTTCTTT.

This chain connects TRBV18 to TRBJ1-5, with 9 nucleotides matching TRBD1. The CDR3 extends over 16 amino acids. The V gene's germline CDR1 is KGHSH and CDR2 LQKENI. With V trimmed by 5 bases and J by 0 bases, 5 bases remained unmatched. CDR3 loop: CASSTSGQGSNQPQHF. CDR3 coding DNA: TGTGCCAGCTCAACCTCGGGACAGGGTAGCAATCAGCCCCAGCATTTT.

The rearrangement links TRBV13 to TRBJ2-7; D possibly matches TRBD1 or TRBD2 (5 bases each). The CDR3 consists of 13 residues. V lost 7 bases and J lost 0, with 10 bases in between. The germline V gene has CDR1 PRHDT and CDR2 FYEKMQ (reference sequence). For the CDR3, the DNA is TGTGCCAGCACGGGACGAGCCTCCTACGAGCAGTACTTC. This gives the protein CASTGRASYEQYF.

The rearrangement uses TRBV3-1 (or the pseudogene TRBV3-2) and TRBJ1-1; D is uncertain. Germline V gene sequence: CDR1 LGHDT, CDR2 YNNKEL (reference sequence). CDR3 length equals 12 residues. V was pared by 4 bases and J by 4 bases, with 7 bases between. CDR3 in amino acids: CASSLGSTEAFF. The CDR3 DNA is TGTGCCAGCAGCCTAGGAAGCACTGAAGCTTTCTTT.

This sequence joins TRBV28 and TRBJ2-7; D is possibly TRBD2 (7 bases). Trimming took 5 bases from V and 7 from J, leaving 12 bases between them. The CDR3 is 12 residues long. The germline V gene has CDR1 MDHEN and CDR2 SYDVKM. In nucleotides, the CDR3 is TGTGCCAGCAGTCGGGGGGCGCGAGAGCAGTACTTC. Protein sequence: CASSRGAREQYF.

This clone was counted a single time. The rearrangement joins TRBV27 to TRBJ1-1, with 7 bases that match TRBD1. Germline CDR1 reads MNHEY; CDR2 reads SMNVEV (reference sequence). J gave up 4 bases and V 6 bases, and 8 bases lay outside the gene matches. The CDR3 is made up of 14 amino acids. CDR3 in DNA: TGTGCCAGCAGCCAACAGGGGAGGGGCACTGAAGCTTTCTTT. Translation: CASSQQGRGTEAFF.

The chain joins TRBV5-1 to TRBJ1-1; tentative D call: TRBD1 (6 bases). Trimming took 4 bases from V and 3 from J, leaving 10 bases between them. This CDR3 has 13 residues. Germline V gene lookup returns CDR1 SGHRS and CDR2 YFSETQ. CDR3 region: CASSAYRDTEAFF. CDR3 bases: TGCGCCAGCAGCGCCTACAGGGACACTGAAGCTTTCTTT. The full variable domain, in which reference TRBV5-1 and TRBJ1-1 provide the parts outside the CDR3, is KAGVTQTPRYLIKTRGQQVTLSCSPISGHRSVSWYQQTPGQGLQFLFEYFSETQRNKGNFPGRFSGRQFSNSRSEMNVSTLELGDSALYLCASSAYRDTEAFFGQGTRLTVV.

CDR3 nucleotide sequence: TGTGCCAGCAGCTCGGGATCCCTGGATACGCAGTATTTT. It is translated as CASSSGSLDTQYF. The V call is TRBV7-2, the J call TRBJ2-3, with a possible D match to TRBD2 (5 bases). Trimming shortened V by 4 bases and J by 6 bases, and 11 bases separated the two germline ends. The CDR3 loop spans 13 amino acids. Germline V lookup: CDR1 SGHTA, CDR2 FQGNSA.

The CDR3: CASSSPPGITEAFF. CDR3 in DNA: TGTGCCAGCAGCTCCCCACCAGGTATCACTGAAGCTTTCTTT. The chain combines TRBV7-9 with TRBJ1-1; no reliable D call. Germline CDR1 reads SEHNR; CDR2 reads FQNEAQ (reference sequence). The CDR3 contains 14 residues. The ends were cut back, 4 bases at V and 4 bases at J, with 13 bases in the middle.

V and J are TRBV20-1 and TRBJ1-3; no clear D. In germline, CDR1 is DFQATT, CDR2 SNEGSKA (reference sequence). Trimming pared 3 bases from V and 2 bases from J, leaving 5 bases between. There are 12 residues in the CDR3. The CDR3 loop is CSASLPGNTIYF. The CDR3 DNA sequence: TGCAGTGCTAGTCTACCTGGAAACACCATATATTTT.

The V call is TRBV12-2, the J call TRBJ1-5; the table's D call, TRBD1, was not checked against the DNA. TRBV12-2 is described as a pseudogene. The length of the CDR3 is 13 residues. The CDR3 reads CASRLEGGQPQHF. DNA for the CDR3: TGTGCAAGTCGCTTAGAAGGGGGCCAGCCCCAGCATTTT.

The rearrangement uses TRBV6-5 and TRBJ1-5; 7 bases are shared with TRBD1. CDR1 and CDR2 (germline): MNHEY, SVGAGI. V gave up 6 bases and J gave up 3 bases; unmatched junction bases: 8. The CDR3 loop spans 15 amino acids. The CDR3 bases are TGTGCCAGCAGGGCAACCGGGACAGTCAATCAGCCCCAGCATTTT. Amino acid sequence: CASRATGTVNQPQHF.